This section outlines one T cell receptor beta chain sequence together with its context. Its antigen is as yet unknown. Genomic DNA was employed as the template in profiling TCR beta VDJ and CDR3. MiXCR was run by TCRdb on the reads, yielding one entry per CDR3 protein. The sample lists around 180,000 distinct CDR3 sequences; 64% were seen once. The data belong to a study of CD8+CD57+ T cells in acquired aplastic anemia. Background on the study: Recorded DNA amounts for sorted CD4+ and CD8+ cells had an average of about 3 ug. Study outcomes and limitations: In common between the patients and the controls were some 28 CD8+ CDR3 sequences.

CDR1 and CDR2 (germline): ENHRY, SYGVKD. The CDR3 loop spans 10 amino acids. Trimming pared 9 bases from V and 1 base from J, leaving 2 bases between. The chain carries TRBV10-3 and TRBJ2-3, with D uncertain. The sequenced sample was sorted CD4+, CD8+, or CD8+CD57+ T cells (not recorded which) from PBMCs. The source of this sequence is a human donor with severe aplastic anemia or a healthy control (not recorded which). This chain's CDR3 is CAIGTDTQYF. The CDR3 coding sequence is TGTGCCATTGGCACAGATACGCAGTATTTT.